The 8 T cell receptor beta chains listed next were all sequenced from one sample in a study of blood T cell repertoires in COVID-19. The table came from immunoSEQ multiplex PCR; TCRdb's copy has only in-frame clones and leaves some out. The sample holds about 250,000 clones, 70% to 90% seen once. Sequenced material: peripheral blood. Receptor source: a man between 18 and 29 years old with active or convalescent COVID-19.

For the CDR3, the DNA is TGTGCCACCAGCAGAGACCTAGCGGGGGGGCCTGAGCAGTTCTTC. It specifies CATSRDLAGGPEQFF. The rearrangement joins TRBV15 to TRBJ2-1; TRBD2 matches at 12 bases. Germline values: CDR1 LNHNV, CDR2 YYDKDF (reference sequence). The CDR3 covers 15 residues. Trimming removed 0 bases from V and 9 bases from J; junction bases left unmatched: 3.

This clone was seen only once. The chain uses TRBV14 and TRBJ1-2; unclear D gene. This CDR3 is built from 16 residues. Between the trimmed V and J ends, which lost 0 bases and 0 bases, there was a span of 11 bases. The germline V gene has CDR1 SGHDN and CDR2 FVKESK. The CDR3 DNA reads TGTGCCAGCAGCCAAGAGGGCCGACTAGCTAACTATGGCTACACCTTC. Translating gives CASSQEGRLANYGYTF.

The chain combines TRBV7-2 with TRBJ1-5; possible D gene TRBD1, 5 bases. Trimming removed 1 base from V and 2 bases from J, with 12 bases in between. This CDR3 is 16 amino acids long. Germline assignment: CDR1 SGHTA and CDR2 FQGNSA. The CDR3 loop is CASSLGAGYGNQPQHF. The CDR3 DNA reads as TGTGCCAGCAGCTTAGGTGCAGGGTACGGCAATCAGCCCCAGCATTTT.

As DNA, the CDR3 is TGTGCCAGTAGAAGACAGGGCGGAACTGAAGCTTTCTTT. Its translation is CASRRQGGTEAFF. The chain couples TRBV19 to TRBJ1-1; 7 bases line up with TRBD1. Germline CDR1 LNHDA, CDR2 SQIVND (reference sequence). The CDR3 extends over 13 amino acids. V lost 6 bases to trimming and J lost 5 bases; unmatched junction nucleotides: 6.

The chain employs TRBV7-6 and TRBJ2-7; TRBD2 matches 9 bases. The trim removed 5 bases at V and 4 bases at J, leaving 9 bases unmatched. CDR1 is SGHVS and CDR2 is FNYEAQ in the germline V gene. The CDR3 has 15 residues. The CDR3 sequence is CASSLGRLADYEQYF. The DNA of the CDR3 is TGTGCCAGCAGCCTTGGGAGACTAGCGGATTACGAGCAGTACTTC.

The rearrangement links TRBV19 to TRBJ2-7; 10 bases line up with TRBD2. V shed 1 base and J 1 base; nucleotides not matched to a gene: 7. CDR1 is LNHDA and CDR2 is SQIVND in the germline V gene (reference sequence). This CDR3 contains 17 residues. Written as DNA, the CDR3 is TGTGCCAGTAGTATAGGTAGCGGGGGGACTAATTCCTACGAGCAGTACTTC. Encoded protein: CASSIGSGGTNSYEQYF. The variable domain in full, with the rest retrieved from reference TRBV19 and TRBJ2-7, is DGGITQSPKYLFRKEGQNVTLSCEQNLNHDAMYWYRQDPGQGLRLIYYSQIVNDFQKGDIAEGYSVSREKKESFPLTVTSAQKNPTAFYLCASSIGSGGTNSYEQYFGPGTRLTVT.

The genes are TRBV20-1 and TRBJ2-1, with D uncertain. This CDR3 region has 11 residues. Germline-derived CDR1 and CDR2 are DFQATT and SNEGSKA (reference sequence). The V end lost 3 bases, the J end lost 8 bases, and 8 bases lay between the germline ends. The CDR3: CSARHIDEQFF. DNA of the CDR3: TGCAGTGCTAGGCACATCGATGAGCAGTTCTTC.

This clone was seen just once. V and J are TRBV27 and TRBJ2-2; possible D gene TRBD1, 5 bases. Germline V CDR1 and CDR2: MNHEY, SMNVEV (reference sequence). Between the trimmed V and J ends, which lost 6 bases and 0 bases, there was a span of 8 bases. The CDR3 totals 14 residues. The DNA for the CDR3 is TGTGCCAGCAGGTGGACACCGAACACCGGGGAGCTGTTTTTT. The encoded protein is CASRWTPNTGELFF.